The sequence of this T cell receptor beta chain was determined in a study of blood T cell repertoires in COVID-19. On the study more broadly: The United States, Italy and Spain were the sources of the acute and convalescent COVID-19 samples. T cells, B-cell-depleted T cells, or PBMCs provided the cDNA or gDNA that served as material.

CDR1 and CDR2 (germline): WSHSY, SAAADI. V was clipped by 2 bases and J by 1 base, with 8 bases between them. This CDR3 contains 14 residues. TCRdb keeps only in-frame clones here, not all; method: immunoSEQ multiplex PCR. The data show more than 35,000 clones, over 75% seen once. The material sequenced was peripheral blood. This sequence joins TRBV10-2 and TRBJ1-1; unclear D gene. This TCR came from a man aged 25 to 40 with active or convalescent COVID-19. Here the CDR3 DNA reads TGCGCCAGCAGTGAGCCGGGTTGGAACACTGAAGCTTTCTTT. It is translated as CASSEPGWNTEAFF.